Included here is one T cell receptor beta chain sequence, with context. Germline assignment: CDR1 MNHEY and CDR2 SMNVEV (reference sequence). The germline V and J ends were trimmed by 3 bases and 4 bases, with 12 bases remaining between them. The CDR3 has 14 residues. Clones were read by immunoSEQ multiplex PCR, and TCRdb kept only the in-frame ones, dropping some. The sample includes around 100,000 clones, 88% of them seen just once. The source of the sample is a study of control samples from healthy donors and cancer patients. This chain uses TRBV27 with TRBJ1-2, with D maybe TRBD1 (5 bases). The sequence derives from a woman in her seventies in good health. Sample: blood. CDR3 in amino acids: CASSFRRGSYGYTF. CDR3 bases: TGTGCCAGCAGTTTTAGAAGGGGCTCCTATGGCTACACCTTC.